The source of this T cell receptor beta chain is a study of post-analysis software for immune sequencing data. Study summary: Relapsing-remitting, secondary progressive and progressive-relapsing multiple sclerosis were all included among the disease courses.

A note on this clonotype: Its antigen is still unknown.

The J segment lost 2 bases and the V segment lost 6 bases, leaving 10 bases of the junction unmatched. Germline values: CDR1 KGHSH, CDR2 LQKENI. CDR3 length: 17 residues. Overall study findings and caveats: The study found TRBV5-6, TRBV5-1 and TRBV20-1 among a few TRBV segments more frequent in patients than controls. Diversity measured as normalized Chao1 was significantly lower in multiple sclerosis patients than in controls. By F measure, samples from a shared preparation batch strongly co-clustered.

TCR beta libraries were prepared from cDNA with unique molecular identifiers. There were roughly 0.85 to 11 million T cells, and some 500,000 cDNA molecules came from them. TCRdb ran MiXCR on the PCR reads and lists one entry per CDR3 protein. The repertoire holds around 250,000 distinct CDR3 sequences, with 36% as singletons. The chain joins TRBV18 to TRBJ2-1, with 10 bases matching TRBD1. This TCR was recovered from a girl aged 10 to 17 with multiple sclerosis. Sample: blood. CDR3 in DNA: TGTGCCAGCTCGCTCCAGGGACAGGGGACGGCCTACAATGAGCAGTTCTTC. Protein product: CASSLQGQGTAYNEQFF.